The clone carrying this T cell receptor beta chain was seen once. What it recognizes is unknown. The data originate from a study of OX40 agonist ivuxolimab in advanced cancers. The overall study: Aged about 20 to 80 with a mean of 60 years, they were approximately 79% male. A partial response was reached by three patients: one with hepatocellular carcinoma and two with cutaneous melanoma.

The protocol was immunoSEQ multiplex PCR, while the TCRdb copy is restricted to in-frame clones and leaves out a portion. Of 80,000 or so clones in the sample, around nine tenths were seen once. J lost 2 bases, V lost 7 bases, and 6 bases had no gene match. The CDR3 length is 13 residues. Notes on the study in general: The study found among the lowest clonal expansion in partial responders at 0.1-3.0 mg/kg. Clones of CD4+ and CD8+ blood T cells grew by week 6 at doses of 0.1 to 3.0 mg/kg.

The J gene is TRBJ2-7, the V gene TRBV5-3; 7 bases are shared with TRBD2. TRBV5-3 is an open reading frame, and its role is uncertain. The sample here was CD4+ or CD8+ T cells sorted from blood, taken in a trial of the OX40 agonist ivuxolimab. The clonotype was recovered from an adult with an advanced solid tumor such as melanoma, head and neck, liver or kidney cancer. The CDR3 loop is CARETSQTYEQYF. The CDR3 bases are TGTGCCAGAGAGACTAGCCAAACCTACGAGCAGTACTTC.